This entry features one T cell receptor beta chain sequence. Antigen: not known. Samples underwent the assay at deep level. Sorted-subset replicate PCR reactions were performed with roughly 200 ng DNA, corresponding to roughly 31,000 T cell genomes. The assay was immunoSEQ multiplex PCR, and TCRdb's table has in-frame clones only and misses some. The sample yields around 2.3 million clones, more than 90% seen once. The data originate from a study of shared clonotypes between healthy human individuals. Regarding the study as a whole: Only a few donors were included, so the genetic and exposure-history diversity represented was limited.

J lost 7 bases, V lost 0 bases, and 13 bases had no gene match. The V gene's germline CDR1 is SGDLS and CDR2 YYNGEE. This CDR3 has 17 residues. Partitioning of CD4+ cells yielded a CD45RA+ naive subset and a CD45RA-negative memory subset. This TCR was sampled from a man aged 18-30 years in good health. The rearrangement uses TRBV9 and TRBJ2-1; 7 positions match TRBD2. The sample taken for sequencing was naive CD4+ T cells sorted from blood. As to subset: CD45RA+ positively selected. In DNA, the CDR3 is TGTGCCAGCAGCGTAGAGACGTGGGAGGGCCTTAGGAATGAGCAGTTCTTC. Translated, it gives CASSVETWEGLRNEQFF.